The clone carrying this TCR beta chain was counted only a few times. The data derive from a study of blood T cell repertoires in COVID-19. Germline CDR1 reads MDHEN; CDR2 reads SYDVKM. CDR3 length: 15 amino acids. V lost 3 bases to trimming and J lost 5 bases, with 16 bases between them. Generated by immunoSEQ multiplex PCR, the TCRdb table keeps only in-frame clones and is missing some. In the table there are about 34,000 clones, 75% of which are singletons. This sequence was found in a man older than 75 with active or convalescent COVID-19. The sequencing input was peripheral blood. The chain uses TRBV28 and TRBJ1-2, with a possible D match to TRBD1 (6 bases). The CDR3 bases are TGTGCCAGCAGTTTCCGTCAGGGGCCCTTGTATGGCTACACCTTC. It codes for CASSFRQGPLYGYTF.